The 25 T cell receptor beta chains below were found in one sample sequenced in a study of cytomegalovirus exposure and HLA in healthy donors. The PCR ran on 60 Vbeta and 13 Jbeta primers. The protocol was immunoSEQ multiplex PCR, while the TCRdb copy is restricted to in-frame clones and leaves out a portion. Across roughly 100,000 clones, the top ten clones capture under 0.7% of the sample. The sequenced material came from PBMCs. These receptor sequences come from a man in his forties or fifties in good health and CMV-seronegative.

The chain employs TRBV5-1 and TRBJ1-5; perhaps TRBD1 as D (5 bases). Trimming pared 4 bases from V and 0 bases from J, leaving 14 bases between. CDR1 and CDR2 from the germline V gene are SGHRS and YFSETQ. The CDR3 contains 16 residues. The CDR3 spells CASSLHPTDSNQPQHF. CDR3 nucleotides: TGCGCCAGCAGCCTACACCCGACAGATAGCAATCAGCCCCAGCATTTT. Variable domain in full (rest from reference TRBV5-1 and TRBJ1-5): KAGVTQTPRYLIKTRGQQVTLSCSPISGHRSVSWYQQTPGQGLQFLFEYFSETQRNKGNFPGRFSGRQFSNSRSEMNVSTLELGDSALYLCASSLHPTDSNQPQHFGDGTRLSIL.

The chain combines TRBV19 with TRBJ2-7, with D perhaps matching TRBD1 (5 bases). Looked up from germline, CDR1 is LNHDA and CDR2 is SQIVND (reference sequence). The CDR3 contains 14 residues. Trimming took 4 bases from V and 0 from J, leaving 10 bases between them. Here the CDR3 reads CASSTGWGSYEQYF. CDR3 DNA: TGTGCCAGTAGTACAGGGTGGGGCTCCTACGAGCAGTACTTC.

The J gene is TRBJ2-7, the V gene TRBV6-5, with 7 bases lining up with TRBD1. Germline-derived CDR1 and CDR2 are MNHEY and SVGAGI. The CDR3 extends over 14 amino acids. The V and J ends lost 6 bases and 2 bases, in that order; junction bases with no gene match: 7. The CDR3 spells CASSNPQGAYEQYF. In DNA, the CDR3 is TGTGCCAGCAGCAACCCTCAGGGGGCCTACGAGCAGTACTTC.

The chain joins TRBV6-6 to TRBJ2-1; 11 bases agree with TRBD2. V was clipped by 5 bases and J by 9 bases; unmatched bases: 0. The CDR3 is 12 amino acids. Germline values: CDR1 MNHNY, CDR2 SVGAGI (reference sequence). CDR3 sequence (DNA): TGTGCCAGCAGTGGGACTAGCGGTGAGCAGTTCTTC. This translates into CASSGTSGEQFF.

DNA of the CDR3: TGCGCCAGACTAGCGGGAGCATCCTACGAGCAGTACTTC. Its protein product is CARLAGASYEQYF. The gene calls are TRBV10-1 and TRBJ2-5; 11 bases are a match to TRBD2. The DNA end is a closer match to TRBJ2-7, so the J assignment may be wrong. The CDR3 totals 13 residues. Germline V gives CDR1 WNHNN, CDR2 SYGVQD (reference sequence).

V gene TRBV4-3 combines with J gene TRBJ1-6; TRBD1 matches at 7 bases. The CDR3 is 17 amino acids. Per germline, CDR1 LGHNA and CDR2 YSLEER. V shed 2 bases, J shed 7 bases, and the junction held 11 bases outside the gene matches. CDR3 loop: CASSQYYSAGGNSPLHF. CDR3 sequence (DNA): TGCGCCAGCAGCCAATATTATTCAGCAGGGGGGAATTCACCCCTCCACTTT.

V gene TRBV29-1 combines with J gene TRBJ1-1; TRBD1 matches 7 bases. V gave up 7 bases and J gave up 5 bases; unmatched junction bases: 10. The germline CDR1 and CDR2 sequences are SQVTM and ANQGSEA. The CDR3 sequence is 13 residues long. CDR3 sequence (DNA): TGCAGCGCCGAGGCAGGGGGGCGAACTGAAGCTTTCTTT. Protein sequence: CSAEAGGRTEAFF. The variable domain in full, with the rest retrieved from reference TRBV29-1 and TRBJ1-1, is SAVISQKPSRDICQRGTSLTIQCQVDSQVTMMFWYRQQPGQSLTLIATANQGSEATYESGFVIDKFPISRPNLTFSTLTVSNMSPEDSSIYLCSAEAGGRTEAFFGQGTRLTVV.

The V gene is TRBV5-6, the J gene TRBJ2-7, with TRBD2 as a possible D gene (5 bases). CDR1 SGHDT and CDR2 YYEEEE come from the germline V gene. V was shortened by 3 bases and J by 2 bases, with 15 bases between the two germline ends. CDR3 length: 15 residues. The CDR3, as DNA: TGTGCCAGCAGCTCCCGGACTCCGAACCCCTACGAGCAGTACTTC. It specifies CASSSRTPNPYEQYF.

The chain combines TRBV19 with TRBJ1-1; D uncertain. Trimming removed 1 base from V and 11 bases from J, with 14 bases in between. The germline V gene encodes CDR1 LNHDA and CDR2 SQIVND (reference sequence). The CDR3 extends over 13 amino acids. This chain's CDR3 is CASSIVGRPKAFF. The CDR3 DNA reads TGTGCCAGTAGTATAGTTGGCCGTCCGAAGGCTTTCTTT.

The chain recombines TRBV29-1 with TRBJ1-2, with D perhaps TRBD1 (5 bases). CDR3 length: 16 amino acids. Trimming took 2 bases from V and 2 from J, leaving 18 bases between them. Germline lookup yields CDR1 SQVTM and CDR2 ANQGSEA. The chain's CDR3 is CSVESLWGRWNYGYTF. CDR3 nucleotides: TGCAGCGTTGAATCCCTTTGGGGGAGGTGGAACTATGGCTACACCTTC.

The rearrangement joins TRBV7-9 to TRBJ1-5; D not resolved. Looked up from germline, CDR1 is SEHNR and CDR2 is FQNEAQ (reference sequence). CDR3 length: 12 amino acids. The ends were cut back, 1 base at V and 7 bases at J, with 5 bases in the middle. The CDR3 spells CASSLDTQPQHF. The CDR3 bases are TGTGCCAGCAGCTTAGATACACAGCCCCAGCATTTT.

The chain links TRBV11-2 to TRBJ2-5, with TRBD1 identical over 11 bases. This CDR3 region has 17 residues. Trimming at V came to 1 base and at J to 3 bases, leaving 7 bases not matched to a gene. Germline V gives CDR1 SGHAT, CDR2 FQNNGV. The CDR3 coding sequence is TGTGCCAGCAGCTTAGCTCTCCGGGACAGGGGGAAAGAGACCCAGTACTTC. Protein product: CASSLALRDRGKETQYF. The full variable domain, its missing parts supplied by reference TRBV11-2 and TRBJ2-5, is EAGVAQSPRYKIIEKRQSVAFWCNPISGHATLYWYQQILGQGPKLLIQFQNNGVVDDSQLPKDRFSAERLKGVDSTLKIQPAKLEDSAVYLCASSLALRDRGKETQYFGPGTRLLVL.

V and J are TRBV27 and TRBJ2-7, with TRBD1 matching 7 bases. V was pared by 3 bases and J by 3 bases, with 2 bases of the junction left unmatched. This CDR3 has 13 residues. Germline CDR1 reads MNHEY; CDR2 reads SMNVEV (reference sequence). CDR3 sequence reads: CASSLTGFYEQYF. CDR3 bases: TGTGCCAGCAGTTTGACAGGGTTCTACGAGCAGTACTTC.

The genes are TRBV5-1 and TRBJ2-7; D is unresolved. The CDR3 extends over 14 amino acids. Trimming cost V 4 bases and J 5 bases, with 16 bases left between them. Germline CDR1 is SGHRS and CDR2 is YFSETQ. The CDR3 sequence: CASSDGSRMNEQYF. CDR3 DNA sequence: TGCGCCAGCAGCGATGGCTCTCGCATGAACGAGCAGTACTTC.

The V gene is TRBV19, the J gene TRBJ1-2, with a weak D call TRBD1 (5 bases). The V end lost 3 bases, the J end lost 6 bases, and 11 bases lay between the germline ends. This CDR3 comprises 13 residues. Germline V CDR1 and CDR2: LNHDA, SQIVND (reference sequence). DNA for the CDR3: TGTGCCAGTAGTATCGACAGCGCTCATGGCTACACCTTC. This encodes CASSIDSAHGYTF.

This sequence joins TRBV5-4 and TRBJ2-1, with a weak D call TRBD2 (6 bases). The V gene lost 1 base and the J gene lost 8 bases, with 16 bases spanning the gap. This CDR3 region has 15 residues. Germline-derived CDR1 and CDR2 are SGHNT and YYREEE (reference sequence). CDR3 bases: TGTGCCAGCAGCTTGCGGTCGCTAGCGACGGATGAGCAGTTCTTC. It yields the protein CASSLRSLATDEQFF.

V and J are TRBV5-1 and TRBJ2-7; 7 positions agree with TRBD1. The germline V gene encodes CDR1 SGHRS and CDR2 YFSETQ. The CDR3 loop spans 16 amino acids. V lost 4 bases and J lost 3; bases outside the gene matches: 13. Here the CDR3 reads CASSLGPQGNDYEQYF. CDR3 DNA: TGCGCCAGCAGCCTGGGACCACAGGGGAACGACTACGAGCAGTACTTC.

For the CDR3, the DNA is TGCGCCAGCAGCTTGGGGGGGACAGGGGAAGAAAAACTGTTTTTT. This gives the protein CASSLGGTGEEKLFF. The chain employs TRBV5-1 and TRBJ1-4; 10 nucleotides agree with TRBD1. Trimming cost V 0 bases and J 8 bases; bases outside gene matches: 4. The CDR3 loop spans 15 amino acids. Germline loops: CDR1 SGHRS, CDR2 YFSETQ.

The chain uses TRBV5-1 and TRBJ2-5; 10 nucleotides agree with TRBD2. In germline, CDR1 is SGHRS, CDR2 YFSETQ. The CDR3 totals 14 residues. V shed 6 bases, J shed 2 bases, and the junction held 4 bases outside the gene matches. In DNA, the CDR3 is TGCGCCAGCAAACTAGCGGGGCGTCAAGAGACCCAGTACTTC. It encodes CASKLAGRQETQYF.

The chain has TRBV4-2 and TRBJ2-1, with a weak D call TRBD2 (7 bases). The length of the CDR3 is 15 residues. Trimming took off 0 bases at V and 9 bases at J, with 15 bases between the two ends. Per the germline V gene, CDR1 is LGHNA and CDR2 is YNFKEQ. In nucleotides, the CDR3 is TGTGCCAGCAGCCAAGAAATTTGGGGGGGGCGTGAGCAGTTCTTC. Translated, it gives CASSQEIWGGREQFF.

The chain carries TRBV6-5 and TRBJ1-5; the match to TRBD1 covers 7 bases. V trimming: 6 bases; J trimming: 13 bases; junction bases outside the gene matches: 12. Germline CDR1 and CDR2: MNHEY and SVGAGI. The CDR3 contains 13 residues. The CDR3 DNA follows: TGTGCCAGCAGGGGGACAGAAGTACCATCTCAGCATTTT. It is translated as CASRGTEVPSQHF.

The rearrangement uses TRBV30 and TRBJ1-1; D ambiguous. Germline V CDR1 and CDR2: GTSNPN, SVGIG (reference sequence). The V and J ends lost 2 bases and 8 bases respectively, with 9 bases between them. This CDR3 comprises 11 residues. The CDR3 loop reads CAWSKDQEAFF. DNA of the CDR3: TGTGCCTGGAGTAAAGATCAGGAAGCTTTCTTT.

This chain connects TRBV9 to TRBJ2-5, with D uncertain. The CDR3 totals 14 residues. CDR1 and CDR2 from the germline V gene are SGDLS and YYNGEE. V was cut by 0 bases and J by 1 base, with 7 bases left in between. The CDR3 reads CASSVASTQETQYF. For the CDR3, the DNA is TGTGCCAGCAGCGTAGCGTCTACCCAAGAGACCCAGTACTTC. Full variable domain (outside the CDR3, taken from reference TRBV9 and TRBJ2-5): DSGVTQTPKHLITATGQRVTLRCSPRSGDLSVYWYQQSLDQGLQFLIQYYNGEERAKGNILERFSAQQFPDLHSELNLSSLELGDSALYFCASSVASTQETQYFGPGTRLLVL.

The V call is TRBV4-3, the J call TRBJ2-7; D gene uncertain. Trimming left V 4 bases short and J 3 bases short, with 16 bases between. Germline V gene lookup returns CDR1 LGHNA and CDR2 YSLEER. This CDR3 contains 15 residues. CDR3 sequence reads: CASSPSPRTHYEQYF. Written as DNA, the CDR3 is TGCGCCAGCAGCCCAAGCCCTAGAACCCACTACGAGCAGTACTTC.

V is TRBV2 and J is TRBJ1-2, with TRBD1 as a possible D gene (5 bases). Between the trimmed V and J ends, which lost 6 bases and 4 bases, there was a span of 15 bases. The CDR3 length is 14 residues. Germline CDR1 reads SNHLY; CDR2 reads FYNNEI. CDR3 sequence (DNA): TGTGCCAGCAGGGATCCCGACAGCCCCTATGGCTACACCTTC. Its protein is CASRDPDSPYGYTF.